Listed here is a single TCR beta chain. CDR3 length: 12 amino acids. Trimming pared 4 bases from V and 11 bases from J, leaving 12 bases between. CDR1 is MGHRA and CDR2 is YSYEKL in the germline V gene. These data are taken from a study of control samples from healthy donors and cancer patients. Profiled with immunoSEQ multiplex PCR; TCRdb holds only in-frame clones, not every one. The table has 100,000 to 150,000 clones, 92% seen once. Sequenced: PBMCs. The rearrangement links TRBV4-1 to TRBJ2-1; perhaps TRBD2 as D (6 bases). This TCR was sampled from a man older than 75 with head and neck cancer. The CDR3 DNA reads TGCGCCAGCAGCCCAGTGGCGGGGAAGCAGTTCTTC. This encodes CASSPVAGKQFF.